The 4 T cell receptor beta chains presented below share a single source sample, sequenced in a study of CD8+CD57+ T cells in acquired aplastic anemia. It was genomic DNA that served as the template for profiling TCR beta VDJ and CDR3. One entry per CDR3 protein, called by TCRdb with MiXCR from the reads. The sample contains around 400,000 distinct CDR3 sequences, approximately 70% of which appear only once. Sequenced material: sorted CD4+, CD8+, or CD8+CD57+ T cells (not recorded which) from PBMCs. The source is a human donor in good health, serving as a control.

This clonotype has a single count. This rearrangement joins TRBV9 to TRBJ2-2; D perhaps matches TRBD1 (5 bases). The CDR3 runs 15 residues. V shed 3 bases and J shed 12 bases, with 21 bases lying between them. Germline-derived CDR1 and CDR2 are SGDLS and YYNGEE. The CDR3 DNA is TGTGCCAGCAGCGCCAGAGATGGGGCGACCCTCCAGCTGTTTTTT. Translating gives CASSARDGATLQLFF. The complete variable domain, with remaining parts taken from reference TRBV9 and TRBJ2-2, reads DSGVTQTPKHLITATGQRVTLRCSPRSGDLSVYWYQQSLDQGLQFLIQYYNGEERAKGNILERFSAQQFPDLHSELNLSSLELGDSALYFCASSARDGATLQLFFGEGSRLTVL.

As to this clonotype: Its ends do not fully match the called genes, so a read error is possible. The chain has TRBV6-1 and TRBJ1-1, with TRBD1 matching 8 bases. Germline V gives CDR1 MNHNS, CDR2 SASEGT. CDR3 length: 11 residues. The CDR3 region has the DNA TGTGCCGGCAGGGGGCCCGGCGATGCTTTCTTT. Protein: CAGRGPGDAFF.

This clonotype was seen at least ten times. The rearrangement uses TRBV11-2 and TRBJ1-6; D remains unclear. V gave up 2 bases and J gave up 5 bases, with 7 bases separating them. The CDR3 totals 14 residues. The germline CDR1 and CDR2 sequences are SGHAT and FQNNGV. CDR3 loop: CASSLLANNSPLHF. For the CDR3, the DNA is TGTGCCAGCAGCTTACTAGCAAATAATTCACCCCTCCACTTT.

This chain links TRBV7-2 with TRBJ1-6; no clear D gene. The CDR3 runs 15 residues. The V and J ends lost 2 bases and 17 bases respectively, with 22 bases between them. Germline V gives CDR1 SGHTA, CDR2 FQGNSA. The CDR3 protein is CASSLSGIYEQYFHF. The DNA for the CDR3 is TGTGCCAGCAGCTTAAGCGGGATCTACGAGCAGTACTTCCACTTT.